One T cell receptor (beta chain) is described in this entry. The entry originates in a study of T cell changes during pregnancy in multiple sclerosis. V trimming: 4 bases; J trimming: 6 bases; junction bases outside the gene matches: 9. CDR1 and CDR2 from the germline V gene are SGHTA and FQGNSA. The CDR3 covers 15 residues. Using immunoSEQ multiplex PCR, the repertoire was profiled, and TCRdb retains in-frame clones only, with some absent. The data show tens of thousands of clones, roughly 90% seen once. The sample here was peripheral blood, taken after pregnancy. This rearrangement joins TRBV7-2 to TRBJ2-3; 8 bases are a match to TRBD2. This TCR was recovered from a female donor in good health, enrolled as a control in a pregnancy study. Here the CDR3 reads CASSSGGTQGDTQYF. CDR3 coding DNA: TGTGCCAGCAGCTCGGGAGGGACCCAGGGGGATACGCAGTATTTT.